This T cell receptor (beta chain) was captured in a study of a mutant IDH1 vaccine in newly diagnosed glioma. Study details: Administration of eight vaccinations to patients took place in weeks 1, 3, 5, 7, 11, 15, 19, 23. With temozolomide cycles, or 4-6 weeks after radiotherapy alone, vaccination was started. Treated patients had a mean age of approximately 40 years and a roughly 60% male, roughly 40% female split.

On this clone itself: Its specificity is not known.

The time point was: week 23, last vaccination. Doses comprised 300 ug of mutant IDH1 20-mer peptide each, plus topical imiquimod. The table came from immunoSEQ multiplex PCR; TCRdb's copy has only in-frame clones and leaves some out. In the table there are about 56,000 clones, approximately 87% of which are singletons. This TCR came from a man aged 40-49 years with glioma. The sequencing used PBMCs, collected from a glioma patient whose treatment included an IDH1 peptide vaccine.

CDR3 coding DNA: TGCGCCAGCCGTCGTCTAGGATTACCAACTAATGAAAAACTGTTTTTT. Protein: CASRRLGLPTNEKLFF. The chain links TRBV23-1 to TRBJ1-4; D gene uncertain. TRBV23-1 is marked as an open reading frame, function uncertain. The germline V and J ends were trimmed by 8 bases and 0 bases, with 16 bases remaining between them. The CDR3 has 16 amino acids.